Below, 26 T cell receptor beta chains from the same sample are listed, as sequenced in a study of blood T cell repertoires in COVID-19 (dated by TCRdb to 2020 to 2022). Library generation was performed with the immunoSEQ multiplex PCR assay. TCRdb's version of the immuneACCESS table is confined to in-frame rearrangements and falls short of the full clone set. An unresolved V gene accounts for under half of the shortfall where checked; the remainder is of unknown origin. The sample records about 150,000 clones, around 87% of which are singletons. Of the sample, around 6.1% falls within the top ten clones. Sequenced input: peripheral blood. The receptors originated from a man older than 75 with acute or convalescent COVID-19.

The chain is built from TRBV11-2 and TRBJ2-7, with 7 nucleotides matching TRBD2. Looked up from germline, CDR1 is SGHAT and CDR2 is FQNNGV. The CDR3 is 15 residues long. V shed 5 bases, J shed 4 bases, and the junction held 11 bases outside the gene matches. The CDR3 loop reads CASSPPWGGSYEQYF. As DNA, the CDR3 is TGTGCCAGCAGCCCCCCGTGGGGCGGGAGTTACGAGCAGTACTTC. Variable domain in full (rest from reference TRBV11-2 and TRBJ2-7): EAGVAQSPRYKIIEKRQSVAFWCNPISGHATLYWYQQILGQGPKLLIQFQNNGVVDDSQLPKDRFSAERLKGVDSTLKIQPAKLEDSAVYLCASSPPWGGSYEQYFGPGTRLTVT.

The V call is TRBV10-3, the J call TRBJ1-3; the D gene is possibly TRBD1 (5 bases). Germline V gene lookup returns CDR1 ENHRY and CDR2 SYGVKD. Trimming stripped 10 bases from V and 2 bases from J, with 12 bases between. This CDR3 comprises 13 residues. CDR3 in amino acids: CASFREAGNTIYF. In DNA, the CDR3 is TGTGCCAGCTTCAGGGAGGCTGGAAACACCATATATTTT.

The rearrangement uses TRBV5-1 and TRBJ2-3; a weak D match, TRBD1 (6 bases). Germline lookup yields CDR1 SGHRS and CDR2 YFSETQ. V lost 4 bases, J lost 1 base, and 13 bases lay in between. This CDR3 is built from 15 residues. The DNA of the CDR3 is TGCGCCAGCAGCCCAAGGGGGTCCGGCACAGATACGCAGTATTTT. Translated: CASSPRGSGTDTQYF.

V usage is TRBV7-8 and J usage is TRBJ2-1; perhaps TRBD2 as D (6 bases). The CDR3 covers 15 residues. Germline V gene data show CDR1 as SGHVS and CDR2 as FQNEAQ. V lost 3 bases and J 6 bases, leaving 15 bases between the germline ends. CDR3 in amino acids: CASSFSGTWGNEQFF. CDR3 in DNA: TGTGCCAGCAGCTTTTCCGGGACTTGGGGCAATGAGCAGTTCTTC.

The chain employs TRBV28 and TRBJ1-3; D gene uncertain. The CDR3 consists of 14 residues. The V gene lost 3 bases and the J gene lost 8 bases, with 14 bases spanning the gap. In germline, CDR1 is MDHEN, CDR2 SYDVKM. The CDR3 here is CASSFSYPRDTIYF. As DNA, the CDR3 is TGTGCCAGCAGTTTTTCGTATCCACGGGACACCATATATTTT.

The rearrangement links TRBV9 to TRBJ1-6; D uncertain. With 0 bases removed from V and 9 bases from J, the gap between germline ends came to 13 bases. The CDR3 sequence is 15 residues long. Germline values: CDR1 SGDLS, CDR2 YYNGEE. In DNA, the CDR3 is TGTGCCAGCAGCGTAGAATCGACTGGAATTTCACCCCTCCACTTT. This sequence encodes CASSVESTGISPLHF. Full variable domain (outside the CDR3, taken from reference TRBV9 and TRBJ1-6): DSGVTQTPKHLITATGQRVTLRCSPRSGDLSVYWYQQSLDQGLQFLIQYYNGEERAKGNILERFSAQQFPDLHSELNLSSLELGDSALYFCASSVESTGISPLHFGNGTRLTVT.

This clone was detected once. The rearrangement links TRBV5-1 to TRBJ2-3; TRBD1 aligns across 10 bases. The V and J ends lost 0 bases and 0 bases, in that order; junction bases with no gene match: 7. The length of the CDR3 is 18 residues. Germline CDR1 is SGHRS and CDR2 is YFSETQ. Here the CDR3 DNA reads TGCGCCAGCAGCTTGGGGACAGGGGGTTCCCTTAGCACAGATACGCAGTATTTT. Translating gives CASSLGTGGSLSTDTQYF. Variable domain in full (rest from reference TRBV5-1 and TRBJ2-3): KAGVTQTPRYLIKTRGQQVTLSCSPISGHRSVSWYQQTPGQGLQFLFEYFSETQRNKGNFPGRFSGRQFSNSRSEMNVSTLELGDSALYLCASSLGTGGSLSTDTQYFGPGTRLTVL.

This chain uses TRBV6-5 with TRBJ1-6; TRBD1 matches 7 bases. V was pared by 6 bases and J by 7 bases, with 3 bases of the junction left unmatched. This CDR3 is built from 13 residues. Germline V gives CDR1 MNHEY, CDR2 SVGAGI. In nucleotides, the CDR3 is TGTGCCAGCAGGCGACAGGGAAATTCACCCCTCCACTTT. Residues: CASRRQGNSPLHF.

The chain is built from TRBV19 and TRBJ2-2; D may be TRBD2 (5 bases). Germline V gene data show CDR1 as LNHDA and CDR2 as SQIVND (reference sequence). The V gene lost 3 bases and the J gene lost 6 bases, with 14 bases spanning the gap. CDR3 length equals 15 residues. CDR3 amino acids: CASSIRNPRAGELFF. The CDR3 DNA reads TGTGCCAGTAGTATCAGGAATCCGAGGGCCGGGGAGCTGTTTTTT.

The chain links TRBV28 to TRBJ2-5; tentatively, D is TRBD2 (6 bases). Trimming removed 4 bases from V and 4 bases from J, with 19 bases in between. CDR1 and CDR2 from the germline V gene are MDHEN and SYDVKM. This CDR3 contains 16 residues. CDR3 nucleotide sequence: TGTGCCAGCAGTTCCTTAACGGGACTCCGGGGAGAGACCCAGTACTTC. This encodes CASSSLTGLRGETQYF.

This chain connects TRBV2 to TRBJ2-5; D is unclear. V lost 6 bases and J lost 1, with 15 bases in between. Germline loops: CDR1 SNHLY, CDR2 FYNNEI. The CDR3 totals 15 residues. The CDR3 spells CASSEQSYLQETQYF. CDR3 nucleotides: TGTGCCAGCAGCGAACAAAGCTACCTCCAAGAGACCCAGTACTTC.

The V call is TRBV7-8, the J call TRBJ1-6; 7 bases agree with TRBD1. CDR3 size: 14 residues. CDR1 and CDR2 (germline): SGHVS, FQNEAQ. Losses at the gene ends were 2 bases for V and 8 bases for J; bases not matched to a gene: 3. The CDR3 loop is CASSLTGDYSPLHF. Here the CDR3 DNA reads TGTGCCAGCAGCTTAACAGGGGACTATTCACCCCTCCACTTT.

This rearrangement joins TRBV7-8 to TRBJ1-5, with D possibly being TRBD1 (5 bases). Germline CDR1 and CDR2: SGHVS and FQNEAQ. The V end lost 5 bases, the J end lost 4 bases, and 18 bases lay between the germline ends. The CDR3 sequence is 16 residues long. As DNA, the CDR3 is TGTGCCAGCAGCATTGACCCCGGGGGGAGGAATCAGCCCCAGCATTTT. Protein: CASSIDPGGRNQPQHF.

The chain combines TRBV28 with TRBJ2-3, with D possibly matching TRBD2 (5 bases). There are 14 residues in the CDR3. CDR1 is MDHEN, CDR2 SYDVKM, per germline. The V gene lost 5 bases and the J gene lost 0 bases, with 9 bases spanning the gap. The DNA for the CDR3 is TGTGCCAGCAGTATAGCGCAGAGCACAGATACGCAGTATTTT. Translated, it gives CASSIAQSTDTQYF. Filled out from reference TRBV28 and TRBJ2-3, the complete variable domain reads DVKVTQSSRYLVKRTGEKVFLECVQDMDHENMFWYRQDPGLGLRLIYFSYDVKMKEKGDIPEGYSVSREKKERFSLILESASTNQTSMYLCASSIAQSTDTQYFGPGTRLTVL.

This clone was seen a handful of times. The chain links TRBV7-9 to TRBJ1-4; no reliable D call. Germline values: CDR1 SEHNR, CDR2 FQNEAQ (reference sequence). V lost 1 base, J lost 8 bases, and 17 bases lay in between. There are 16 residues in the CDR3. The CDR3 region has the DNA TGTGCCAGCAGCTTAGGTGGCGGGTCGGGATACGAAAAACTGTTTTTT. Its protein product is CASSLGGGSGYEKLFF. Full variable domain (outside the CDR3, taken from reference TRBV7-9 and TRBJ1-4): DTGVSQNPRHKITKRGQNVTFRCDPISEHNRLYWYRQTLGQGPEFLTYFQNEAQLEKSRLLSDRFSAERPKGSFSTLEIQRTEQGDSAMYLCASSLGGGSGYEKLFFGSGTQLSVL.

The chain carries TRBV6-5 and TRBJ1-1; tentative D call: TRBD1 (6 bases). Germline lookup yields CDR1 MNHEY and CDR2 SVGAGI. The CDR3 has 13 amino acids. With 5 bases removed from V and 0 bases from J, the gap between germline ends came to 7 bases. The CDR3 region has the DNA TGTGCCAGCAGTCCAGGGGTGAACACTGAAGCTTTCTTT. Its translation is CASSPGVNTEAFF.

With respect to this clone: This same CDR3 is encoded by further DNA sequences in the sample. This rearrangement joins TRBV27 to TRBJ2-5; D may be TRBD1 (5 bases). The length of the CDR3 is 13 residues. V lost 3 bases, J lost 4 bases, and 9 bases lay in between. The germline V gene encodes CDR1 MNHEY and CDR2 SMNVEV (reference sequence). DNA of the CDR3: TGTGCCAGCAGTTTTAGGGGCCGAGAGACCCAGTACTTC. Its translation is CASSFRGRETQYF.

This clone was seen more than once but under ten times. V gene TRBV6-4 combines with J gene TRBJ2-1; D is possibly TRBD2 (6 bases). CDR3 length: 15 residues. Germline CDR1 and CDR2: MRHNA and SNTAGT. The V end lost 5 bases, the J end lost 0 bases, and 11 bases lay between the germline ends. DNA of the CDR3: TGTGCCAGCAGTTATGTAGCGGACTCCTACAATGAGCAGTTCTTC. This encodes CASSYVADSYNEQFF.

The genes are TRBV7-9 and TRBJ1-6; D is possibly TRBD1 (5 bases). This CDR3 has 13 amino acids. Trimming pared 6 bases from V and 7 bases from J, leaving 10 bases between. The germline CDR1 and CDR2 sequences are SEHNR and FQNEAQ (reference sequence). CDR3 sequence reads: CASSRGTNSPLHF. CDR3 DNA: TGTGCCAGCAGTCGGGGGACCAATTCACCCCTCCACTTT.

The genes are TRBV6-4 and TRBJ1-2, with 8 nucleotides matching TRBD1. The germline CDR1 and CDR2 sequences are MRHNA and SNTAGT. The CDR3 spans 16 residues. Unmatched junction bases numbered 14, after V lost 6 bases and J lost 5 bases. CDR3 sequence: CASSPGVGQEHYGYTF. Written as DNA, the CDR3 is TGTGCCAGCAGCCCGGGGGTGGGACAGGAGCATTATGGCTACACCTTC.

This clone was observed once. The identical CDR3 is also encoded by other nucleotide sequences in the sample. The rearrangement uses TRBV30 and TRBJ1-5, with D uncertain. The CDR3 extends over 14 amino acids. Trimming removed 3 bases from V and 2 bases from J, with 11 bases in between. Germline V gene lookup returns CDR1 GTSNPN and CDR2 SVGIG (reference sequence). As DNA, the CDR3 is TGTGCCTGGAGCGTCCTCGCGGGCAATCAGCCCCAGCATTTT. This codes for CAWSVLAGNQPQHF. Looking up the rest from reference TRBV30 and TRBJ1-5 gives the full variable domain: SQTIHQWPATLVQPVGSPLSLECTVEGTSNPNLYWYRQAAGRGLQLLFYSVGIGQISSEVPQNLSASRPQDRQFILSSKKLLLSDSGFYLCAWSVLAGNQPQHFGDGTRLSIL.

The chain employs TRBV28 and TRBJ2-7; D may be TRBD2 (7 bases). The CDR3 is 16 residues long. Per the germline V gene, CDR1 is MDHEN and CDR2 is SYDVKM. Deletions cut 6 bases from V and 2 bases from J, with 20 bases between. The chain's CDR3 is CASRTSSGGGPYEQYF. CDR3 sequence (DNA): TGTGCCAGCAGAACCTCTAGCGGAGGGGGGCCCTACGAGCAGTACTTC.

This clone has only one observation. The CDR3, as DNA: TGTGCCAGCAGCATCATCGGGAGTCATGATGAAGCTTTCTTT. Protein product: CASSIIGSHDEAFF. This chain connects TRBV28 to TRBJ1-1; D is ambiguous. Between the trimmed V and J ends, which lost 6 bases and 7 bases, there was a span of 18 bases. CDR3 size: 14 residues. Germline assignment: CDR1 MDHEN and CDR2 SYDVKM.

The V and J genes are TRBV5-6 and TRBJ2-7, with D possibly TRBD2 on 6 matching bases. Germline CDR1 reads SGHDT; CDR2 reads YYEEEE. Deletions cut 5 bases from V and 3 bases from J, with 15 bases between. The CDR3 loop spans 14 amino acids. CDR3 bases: TGTGCCAGCAGGCCCCGGGACGGGGGCTACGAGCAGTACTTC. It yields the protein CASRPRDGGYEQYF.

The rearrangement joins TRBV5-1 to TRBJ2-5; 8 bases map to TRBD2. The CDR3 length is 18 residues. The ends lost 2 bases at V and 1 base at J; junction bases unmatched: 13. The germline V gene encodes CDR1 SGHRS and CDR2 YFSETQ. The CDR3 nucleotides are TGCGCCAGCAGCTTTGGCCGCTATCCTAGCGGGTCCCAAGAGACCCAGTACTTC. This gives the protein CASSFGRYPSGSQETQYF.

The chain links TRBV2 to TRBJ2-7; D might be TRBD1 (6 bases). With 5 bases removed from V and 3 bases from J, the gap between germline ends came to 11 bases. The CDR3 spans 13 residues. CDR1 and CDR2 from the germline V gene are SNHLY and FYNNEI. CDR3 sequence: CASSFRTDYEQYF. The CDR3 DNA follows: TGTGCCAGCAGTTTCCGGACAGACTACGAGCAGTACTTC.